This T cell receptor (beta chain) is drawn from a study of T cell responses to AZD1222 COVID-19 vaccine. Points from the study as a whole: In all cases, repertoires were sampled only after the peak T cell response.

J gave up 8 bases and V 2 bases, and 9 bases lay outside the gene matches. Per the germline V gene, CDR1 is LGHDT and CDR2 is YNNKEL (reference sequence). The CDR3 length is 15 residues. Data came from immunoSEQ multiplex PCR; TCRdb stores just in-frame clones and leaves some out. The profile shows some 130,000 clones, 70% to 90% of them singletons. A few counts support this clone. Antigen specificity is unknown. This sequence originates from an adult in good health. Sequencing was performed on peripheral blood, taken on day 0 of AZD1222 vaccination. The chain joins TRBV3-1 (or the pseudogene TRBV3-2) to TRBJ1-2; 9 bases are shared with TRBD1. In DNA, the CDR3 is TGTGCCAGCAGCCAATCATTGACAGGGGGTTTGGGCTACACCTTC. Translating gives CASSQSLTGGLGYTF.